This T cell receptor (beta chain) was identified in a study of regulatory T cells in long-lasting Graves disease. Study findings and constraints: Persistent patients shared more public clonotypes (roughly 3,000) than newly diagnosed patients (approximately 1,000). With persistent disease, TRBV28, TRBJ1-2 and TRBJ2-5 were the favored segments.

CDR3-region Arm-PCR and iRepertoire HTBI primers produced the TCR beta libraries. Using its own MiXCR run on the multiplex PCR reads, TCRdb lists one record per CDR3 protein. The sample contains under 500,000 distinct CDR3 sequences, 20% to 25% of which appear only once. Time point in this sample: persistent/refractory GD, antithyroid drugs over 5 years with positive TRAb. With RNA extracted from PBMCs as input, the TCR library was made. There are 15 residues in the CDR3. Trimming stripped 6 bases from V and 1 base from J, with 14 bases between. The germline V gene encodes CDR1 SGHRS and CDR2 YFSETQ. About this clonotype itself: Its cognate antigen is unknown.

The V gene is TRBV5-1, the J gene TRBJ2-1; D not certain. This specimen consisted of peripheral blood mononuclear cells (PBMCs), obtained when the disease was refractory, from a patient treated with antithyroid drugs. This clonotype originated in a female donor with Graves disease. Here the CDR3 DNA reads TGCGCCAGCACGGATCAGGTGGGGTCCTACAATGAGCAGTTCTTC. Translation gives CASTDQVGSYNEQFF.